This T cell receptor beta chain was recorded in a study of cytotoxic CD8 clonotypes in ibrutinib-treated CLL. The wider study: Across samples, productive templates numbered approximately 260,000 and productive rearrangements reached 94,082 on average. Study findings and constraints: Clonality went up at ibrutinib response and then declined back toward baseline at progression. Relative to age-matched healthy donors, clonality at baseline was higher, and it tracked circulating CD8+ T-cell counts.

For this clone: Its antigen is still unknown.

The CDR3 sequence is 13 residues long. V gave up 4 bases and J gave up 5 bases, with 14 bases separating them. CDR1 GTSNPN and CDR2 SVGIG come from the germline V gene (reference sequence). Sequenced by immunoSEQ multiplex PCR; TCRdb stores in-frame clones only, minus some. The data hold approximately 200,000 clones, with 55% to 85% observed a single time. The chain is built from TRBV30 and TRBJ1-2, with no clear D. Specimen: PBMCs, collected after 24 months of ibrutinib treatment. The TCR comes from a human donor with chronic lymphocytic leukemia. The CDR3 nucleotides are TGTGCCTGGAAGCGGCAGCTGCTTTATGGCTACACCTTC. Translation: CAWKRQLLYGYTF.